Given below is one T cell receptor (beta chain) in context. Germline assignment: CDR1 SGHRS and CDR2 YFSETQ. The trim removed 3 bases at V and 5 bases at J, leaving 2 bases unmatched. The CDR3 consists of 13 residues. The repertoire was sequenced with immunoSEQ multiplex PCR; TCRdb's copy has only in-frame clones and lacks some. The sample has a few hundred thousand clones; roughly 87% are singletons. This record comes from a study of blood T cell repertoires in COVID-19. V usage is TRBV5-1 and J usage is TRBJ2-7; 10 positions match TRBD1. What was sequenced was PBMCs or T cells enriched from blood (not recorded which). The sequence derives from a woman in her twenties or thirties who had recovered from COVID-19. The CDR3 nucleotides are TGCGCCAGCAGCTCGGGGACAGGGGACGAGCAGTACTTC. As protein: CASSSGTGDEQYF.